This T cell receptor beta chain was recovered during a study of CXCR3-negative and CXCR3-positive naive CD8 T cells. Study findings and constraints: Both naive subsets carried similar amounts of surface CD5, so TCR strength was inferred from TRB CDR3 properties. Memory CD8+ cells showed much lower diversity, while both naive subsets were comparably high. Naive cells, whether CXCR3-negative or CXCR3-positive, had similar TRBV-TRBJ usage, while memory cells differed.

Note on this clonotype: The antigen is not known.

Every subset of CD8+ T cells was sorted in triplicate at approximately 310,000 cells each. 5' RACE that incorporated UMI labels was used to prepare the TRB cDNA libraries. With the 5' RACE reads reprocessed, TCRdb shows one record per CDR3 protein and no DNA. This listing includes approximately 37,000 distinct CDR3 sequences. The TCR sequence derives from a human donor in good health. Some clones in this sample may be carry-over from other donors' samples. Sequencing was performed on memory CD8+ T cells from blood.

The CDR3 loop reads CASSLSSRYEEQYF. The genes are TRBV12-3 or TRBV12-4 and TRBJ2-7. There are 14 residues in the CDR3.